The clone carrying this T cell receptor beta chain was found a few times. The CDR3 is made up of 11 amino acids. Germline V gives CDR1 DFQATT, CDR2 SNEGSKA (reference sequence). Deletions cut 0 bases from V and 7 bases from J, with 4 bases between. In TCRdb, the 5' RACE reads were re-called with MiXCR into one record per CDR3 protein. The sample lists tens of thousands of distinct CDR3 sequences, more than 12% occurring once. The sample originates from a study of early T cells in non-severe SARS-CoV-2 infection. The genes are TRBV20-1 and TRBJ2-1; no definite D call. Sequencing used whole blood. This TCR derives from an adult who was a healthcare worker with PCR-confirmed SARS-CoV-2 infection or an uninfected control (not recorded which). The CDR3: CSARERNEQFF. The CDR3 bases are TGCAGTGCTAGAGAGAGGAATGAGCAGTTCTTC.